These 26 T cell receptor beta chains were all obtained from the same sample, sequenced in a study of liver allograft versus peripheral blood T cells (dated by TCRdb to 2020 to 2022). As for the study more broadly: The study compared the T cell receptor repertoires present in transplanted livers with the repertoires present in the peripheral blood of liver transplant recipients.

Sequencing was carried out with an Illumina MiSeq. TCRdb reprocessed the public reads (quality trimming at Q25 with fastp, clone calling with MiXCR) and kept in-frame beta chains. Merged by CDR3 protein, the rows form single entries marked with the most common genes and DNA. A total of just over 8,500 distinct CDR3 sequences appear in this sample, 16% of them only once. Jointly, the top ten make up about 1.7% of the sample. These receptors all come from a human patient who had a liver transplant. After a transplant, some T cells may be of graft donor origin.

Note on this clonotype: Since a much larger clone is just one base distant, this may be a read error. This CDR3 is CASSSRGRSGENYEQYF. The CDR3 DNA is TGTGCCAGCAGCTCTCGTGGGAGAAGCGGGGAGAACTACGAGCAGTACTTC. The chain links TRBV5-6 to TRBJ2-7; TRBD2 matches at 7 bases. The ends lost 3 bases at V and 3 bases at J; junction bases unmatched: 15. The length of the CDR3 is 17 residues. Per the germline V gene, CDR1 is SGHDT and CDR2 is YYEEEE.

This clonotype is medium-sized by share. This chain links TRBV12-3 or TRBV12-4 with TRBJ1-2; D ambiguous. CDR3 length equals 15 residues. Trimming stripped 1 base from V and 5 bases from J, with 14 bases between. The CDR3 loop is CASSLETSYQYGYTF. The CDR3 DNA reads as TGTGCCAGCAGTTTAGAAACCTCTTACCAGTATGGCTACACCTTC.

A word on this clonotype: A much larger clone lies one base from this, so it may be a read error. CDR3 sequence (DNA): TGTACCATCAGTGAGGACGGGTTTAATTCACCCCTCCACTTT. Translation: CTISEDGFNSPLHF. The chain recombines TRBV10-3 with TRBJ1-6, with D unresolved. The germline V gene has CDR1 ENHRY and CDR2 SYGVKD. The CDR3 contains 14 residues.

Many counts were recorded for this clonotype. The rearrangement joins TRBV19 to TRBJ1-2; a weak D match, TRBD1 (5 bases). V lost 5 bases, J lost 0 bases, and 16 bases lay in between. The CDR3 contains 16 residues. Looked up from germline, CDR1 is LNHDA and CDR2 is SQIVND (reference sequence). The CDR3 is CASSRQNTFSNYGYTF. Written as DNA, the CDR3 is TGTGCCAGTAGTCGACAGAACACTTTCTCTAACTATGGCTACACCTTC.

In its sample, this clonotype is medium-sized (0.01 to 0.1%). The chain couples TRBV6-1 to TRBJ1-3; unclear D gene. V gave up 4 bases and J gave up 2 bases, with 12 bases separating them. The CDR3 is 15 residues long. CDR1 MNHNS and CDR2 SASEGT come from the germline V gene. CDR3 in DNA: TGTGCCAGCAGTGGGGTGGGAGGGCCTGGAAACACCATATATTTT. Encoded protein: CASSGVGGPGNTIYF.

The rearrangement joins TRBV6-1 to TRBJ1-1; tentatively, D is TRBD1 (6 bases). The germline CDR1 and CDR2 sequences are MNHNS and SASEGT. With 4 bases removed from V and 3 bases from J, the gap between germline ends came to 12 bases. The CDR3 runs 14 residues. CDR3 nucleotide sequence: TGTGCCAGCAGTGCTATTACAGGGTACACTGAAGCTTTCTTT. It yields the protein CASSAITGYTEAFF.

This clonotype was seen a few times. The chain employs TRBV7-2 and TRBJ2-3; the D is unclear. Germline loops: CDR1 SGHTA, CDR2 FQGNSA. The CDR3 loop spans 13 amino acids. With 5 bases removed from V and 7 bases from J, the gap between germline ends came to 13 bases. The CDR3 loop reads CASSPLSAYTQYF. DNA of the CDR3: TGTGCCAGCAGCCCCTTATCCGCCTATACGCAGTATTTT.

This clonotype was counted ten times or more. V is TRBV7-9 and J is TRBJ1-1; D is possibly TRBD1 (6 bases). Germline V lookup: CDR1 SEHNR, CDR2 FQNEAQ (reference sequence). The CDR3 spans 14 residues. The V end lost 2 bases, the J end lost 5 bases, and 12 bases lay between the germline ends. CDR3 amino acids: CASSLSGRGTEAFF. CDR3 bases: TGTGCCAGCAGCTTATCGGGCAGGGGTACTGAAGCTTTCTTT.

The chain is built from TRBV9 and TRBJ2-7; D is tentatively TRBD1 or TRBD2 (5 bases each). Between the trimmed V and J ends, which lost 3 bases and 3 bases, there was a span of 13 bases. Germline-derived CDR1 and CDR2 are SGDLS and YYNGEE. This CDR3 has 14 amino acids. The CDR3 nucleotides are TGTGCCAGCAGCGAGGGACCCGCCCTCTACGAGCAGTACTTC. It translates to CASSEGPALYEQYF.

In its sample, this clonotype is medium-sized. The rearrangement uses TRBV19 and TRBJ2-1, with TRBD2 matching 7 bases. Unmatched junction bases numbered 12, after V lost 8 bases and J lost 5 bases. This CDR3 has 15 amino acids. Germline CDR1 is LNHDA and CDR2 is SQIVND (reference sequence). The CDR3 protein is CASQNPGTTDNEQFF. Here the CDR3 DNA reads TGTGCCAGTCAGAATCCCGGGACTACCGACAATGAGCAGTTCTTC.

This clonotype is deemed medium-sized. V and J are TRBV19 and TRBJ1-4; D unresolved. The CDR3 is made up of 17 amino acids. Germline V gene sequence: CDR1 LNHDA, CDR2 SQIVND (reference sequence). V shed 3 bases and J shed 4 bases, with 18 bases lying between them. CDR3 amino acids: CASSIRLSRRINEKLFF. The CDR3 DNA follows: TGTGCCAGTAGTATCCGTCTGTCGCGAAGGATTAATGAAAAACTGTTTTTT.

This clonotype is medium-sized (0.01 to 0.1%) by share. The rearrangement uses TRBV5-6 and TRBJ1-1; D may be TRBD1 (6 bases). This CDR3 has 12 amino acids. Trimming shortened V by 5 bases and J by 1 base, and 6 bases separated the two germline ends. Looked up from germline, CDR1 is SGHDT and CDR2 is YYEEEE. CDR3 in amino acids: CASRTGNTEAFF. The CDR3 DNA reads TGTGCCAGCAGGACAGGGAACACTGAAGCTTTCTTT.

For this clonotype: The germline gene is not matched at one end of the junction; a read error may be the cause. V and J are TRBV11-2 and TRBJ1-6, with 7 bases identical to TRBD1. From germline, CDR1 is SGHAT and CDR2 FQNNGV. CDR3 length: 16 residues. This chain's CDR3 is CASSPRGGQGDSPPHF. CDR3 DNA sequence: TGTGCCAGCAGCCCTAGGGGAGGTCAGGGGGATTCACCCCCCCACTTT. The entire variable domain, with the rest obtained from reference TRBV11-2 and TRBJ1-6, is as follows: EAGVAQSPRYKIIEKRQSVAFWCNPISGHATLYWYQQILGQGPKLLIQFQNNGVVDDSQLPKDRFSAERLKGVDSTLKIQPAKLEDSAVYLCASSPRGGQGDSPPHFGNGTRLTVT.

This clonotype has a handful of counts. The chain recombines TRBV11-2 with TRBJ1-4, with D hard to call. The CDR3 has 16 residues. Trimming took off 2 bases at V and 7 bases at J, with 17 bases between the two ends. The germline gives CDR1 SGHAT, CDR2 FQNNGV. CDR3 sequence (DNA): TGTGCCAGCAGCTTATTAAAACAGTCCGGGGTTGAAAAACTGTTTTTT. It encodes CASSLLKQSGVEKLFF.

This clonotype occurred many times. The chain recombines TRBV19 with TRBJ1-5; possibly TRBD1 for D (6 bases). The CDR3 is 17 residues long. Looked up from germline, CDR1 is LNHDA and CDR2 is SQIVND (reference sequence). V was trimmed by 6 bases and J by 7 bases, leaving 25 bases between them. The chain's CDR3 is CASSAAQGWRFRQPQHF. The CDR3, as DNA: TGTGCCAGTAGCGCGGCACAGGGTTGGCGGTTCAGGCAGCCCCAGCATTTT.

In its sample, this clonotype ranks as medium-sized. The chain carries TRBV6-5 and TRBJ2-7; D not resolved. V lost 11 bases and J 6 bases, leaving 20 bases between the germline ends. This CDR3 is built from 13 residues. Germline CDR1 reads MNHEY; CDR2 reads SVGAGI. CDR3 sequence reads: CAARPKGFSEQYF. The CDR3 nucleotides read TGTGCCGCACGCCCGAAAGGGTTTTCCGAGCAGTACTTC.

In its sample, this clonotype is medium-sized. The chain is built from TRBV27 and TRBJ1-2, with 8 nucleotides matching TRBD1. The germline V gene has CDR1 MNHEY and CDR2 SMNVEV (reference sequence). Trimming removed 2 bases from V and 0 bases from J; junction bases left unmatched: 11. This CDR3 region has 18 residues. For the CDR3, the DNA is TGTGCCAGCAGTTTAAAAGGACAGGGAGTCGATTCTAACTATGGCTACACCTTC. It specifies CASSLKGQGVDSNYGYTF.

V is TRBV12-3 or TRBV12-4 and J is TRBJ1-1; D ambiguous. The CDR3 extends over 13 amino acids. Trimming removed 5 bases at V and 6 bases at J, with 13 bases between. This chain's CDR3 is CASSTRYSAEAFF. CDR3 DNA: TGTGCCAGCAGTACCAGATATTCAGCTGAAGCTTTCTTT.

In this sample, this clonotype turned up once. The chain uses TRBV7-2 and TRBJ2-7; maybe TRBD2 (7 bases). V was shortened by 5 bases and J by 6 bases, with 14 bases between the two germline ends. CDR3 length: 13 residues. Germline-derived CDR1 and CDR2 are SGHTA and FQGNSA. The CDR3 sequence: CASSPQGGAEQYF. CDR3 DNA sequence: TGTGCCAGCAGCCCTCAAGGGGGGGCCGAGCAGTACTTC.

The sample holds a few counts of this clonotype. This chain links TRBV20-1 with TRBJ1-6; 7 nucleotides align to TRBD1. V shed 3 bases and J 10 bases; nucleotides not matched to a gene: 9. Germline CDR1 and CDR2: DFQATT and SNEGSKA (reference sequence). The CDR3 totals 14 residues. CDR3 amino acids: CSARAGTADSPLHF. CDR3 DNA sequence: TGCAGTGCTAGGGCGGGGACAGCTGACTCACCCCTCCACTTT.

This clonotype is medium-sized. CDR3 sequence reads: CASSRTGLTNEKLFF. For the CDR3, the DNA is TGTGCCAGCTCCCGGACAGGGCTAACTAATGAAAAACTGTTTTTT. This rearrangement joins TRBV18 to TRBJ1-4; 8 positions match TRBD1. Unmatched junction bases numbered 4, after V lost 6 bases and J lost 1 base. CDR1 is KGHSH and CDR2 is LQKENI in the germline V gene. This CDR3 is built from 15 residues. Drawing the rest from reference TRBV18 and TRBJ1-4, the complete variable domain is NAGVMQNPRHLVRRRGQEARLRCSPMKGHSHVYWYRQLPEEGLKFMVYLQKENIIDESGMPKERFSAEFPKEGPSILRIQQVVRGDSAAYFCASSRTGLTNEKLFFGSGTQLSVL.

This clonotype has more than one count but fewer than ten. V and J are TRBV7-9 and TRBJ2-3; D gene ambiguous. CDR1 SEHNR and CDR2 FQNEAQ come from the germline V gene (reference sequence). V was cut by 1 base and J by 6 bases, with 11 bases left in between. The CDR3 extends over 14 amino acids. The CDR3 here is CASSLDVASDTQYF. The CDR3, as DNA: TGTGCCAGCAGCTTAGATGTGGCCTCGGATACGCAGTATTTT.

The chain joins TRBV10-3 to TRBJ2-5; D not resolved. The V and J ends lost 8 bases and 2 bases respectively, with 12 bases between them. Germline CDR1 ENHRY, CDR2 SYGVKD. This CDR3 region has 13 residues. The CDR3 region is CAIRIRQQETQYF. In nucleotides, the CDR3 is TGTGCCATCCGGATTAGGCAGCAAGAGACCCAGTACTTC.

Relative to its sample, this clonotype is medium-sized. V and J are TRBV6-5 and TRBJ2-7, with 8 bases lining up with TRBD2. Germline V CDR1 and CDR2: MNHEY, SVGAGI. The CDR3 consists of 14 residues. The J segment lost 3 bases and the V segment lost 5 bases, leaving 6 bases of the junction unmatched. The CDR3 loop is CASSRLAGIYEQYF. Written as DNA, the CDR3 is TGTGCCAGCAGTCGCTTAGCGGGGATCTACGAGCAGTACTTC.

This clonotype rates as medium-sized. The chain uses TRBV6-2 or TRBV6-3 and TRBJ1-6; 8 bases match TRBD1. Losses at the gene ends were 6 bases for V and 7 bases for J; bases not matched to a gene: 8. Germline CDR1 reads MNHEY; CDR2 reads SVGEGT. CDR3 length: 15 residues. The CDR3 loop reads CASSDRGVRNSPLHF. CDR3 sequence (DNA): TGTGCCAGCAGCGACAGGGGAGTGCGAAATTCACCCCTCCACTTT.

In this sample, this clonotype is medium-sized. The chain is built from TRBV6-1 and TRBJ1-1; D uncertain. V dropped 4 bases and J dropped 1 base, with 10 bases sitting between them. The CDR3 is 14 residues long. Germline-derived CDR1 and CDR2 are MNHNS and SASEGT. DNA for the CDR3: TGTGCCAGCAGTGTCTCAGGCCCGAACACTGAAGCTTTCTTT. This translates into CASSVSGPNTEAFF.